One sample yielded the 17 T cell receptor beta chains listed below, sequenced in a study of blood T cell repertoires in COVID-19. This table comes from immunoSEQ multiplex PCR, and its TCRdb copy is limited to in-frame clones, with some not included. The data contain about 310,000 clones, roughly 91% of them singletons. The sample was peripheral blood. The receptor set was obtained from a man over 45 with active or convalescent COVID-19.

This sequence joins TRBV19 and TRBJ1-1; perhaps TRBD1 as D (5 bases). Per germline, CDR1 LNHDA and CDR2 SQIVND (reference sequence). Trimming pared 4 bases from V and 5 bases from J, leaving 11 bases between. The CDR3 is 13 residues long. CDR3 protein: CASSTGERTEAFF. CDR3 coding DNA: TGTGCCAGTAGTACGGGGGAGAGGACTGAAGCTTTCTTT.

The chain couples TRBV9 to TRBJ1-4, with D perhaps matching TRBD1 (6 bases). CDR3 size: 17 residues. V was pared by 0 bases and J by 1 base, with 13 bases between. Germline assignment: CDR1 SGDLS and CDR2 YYNGEE. As DNA, the CDR3 is TGTGCCAGCAGCGTAGGTACGACAGGCCGAACTAATGAAAAACTGTTTTTT. This sequence encodes CASSVGTTGRTNEKLFF.

The CDR3 bases are TGTGCCAGCAGCCAAGGGTGGGGACTAGCGGGAGAAAATGAGCAGTTCTTC. Its protein product is CASSQGWGLAGENEQFF. The rearrangement joins TRBV3-1 (or the pseudogene TRBV3-2) to TRBJ2-1, with TRBD2 matching 14 bases. The trim removed 1 base at V and 7 bases at J, leaving 6 bases unmatched. The CDR3 consists of 17 residues. In germline, CDR1 is LGHDT, CDR2 YNNKEL (reference sequence).

The rearrangement joins TRBV6-4 to TRBJ1-1, with a tentative D call TRBD1 (5 bases). This CDR3 region has 13 residues. The V gene's germline CDR1 is MRHNA and CDR2 SNTAGT. Trimming cost V 3 bases and J 6 bases, with 11 bases left between them. The DNA for the CDR3 is TGTGCCAGCAGTGAACGGAGGGGTGCTGAAGCTTTCTTT. Its protein is CASSERRGAEAFF.

The gene calls are TRBV18 and TRBJ2-7; 7 bases are shared with TRBD1. This CDR3 has 14 amino acids. With 6 bases clipped from V and 3 bases from J, the junction kept 8 bases outside the gene matches. Looked up from germline, CDR1 is KGHSH and CDR2 is LQKENI. In nucleotides, the CDR3 is TGTGCCAGCTCGCTACAGGGGCTGGGCTACGAGCAGTACTTC. Its protein is CASSLQGLGYEQYF.

The CDR3 nucleotides are TGTGCCAGCCCTGCACAGGGAAGTACTGAAGCTTTCTTT. As protein: CASPAQGSTEAFF. V and J are TRBV28 and TRBJ1-1; possible D gene TRBD1, 6 bases. Trimming left V 8 bases short and J 5 bases short, with 15 bases between. The CDR3 is 13 amino acids. Germline V CDR1 and CDR2: MDHEN, SYDVKM.

The chain joins TRBV24-1 to TRBJ1-4, with D perhaps matching TRBD1 (5 bases). Trimming took 3 bases from V and 7 from J, leaving 14 bases between them. Germline-derived CDR1 and CDR2 are KGHDR and SFDVKD. The CDR3 length is 15 residues. The CDR3 DNA sequence: TGTGCCACCAGTGATCCGCGGGGGGATGGTGAAAAACTGTTTTTT. This gives the protein CATSDPRGDGEKLFF.

This clone was counted only a few times. This rearrangement joins TRBV7-6 to TRBJ2-2, with TRBD2 identical over 11 bases. Trimming at V came to 5 bases and at J to 1 base, leaving 3 bases not matched to a gene. Germline V CDR1 and CDR2: SGHVS, FNYEAQ. The CDR3 extends over 16 amino acids. The CDR3 bases are TGTGCCAGCAGCCCGGGACTAGCGGAGAACACCGGGGAGCTGTTTTTT. This encodes CASSPGLAENTGELFF.

Only one count was recorded for this clone. The genes are TRBV7-2 and TRBJ2-6; D call uncertain. V dropped 5 bases and J dropped 0 bases, with 8 bases sitting between them. CDR3 length equals 15 residues. Germline V gene lookup returns CDR1 SGHTA and CDR2 FQGNSA. CDR3 in amino acids: CASSLTSSGANVLTF. The CDR3 region has the DNA TGTGCCAGCAGCCTGACTTCCTCTGGGGCCAACGTCCTGACTTTC.

The V and J genes are TRBV3-1 (or the pseudogene TRBV3-2) and TRBJ1-4; 8 bases map to TRBD1. J lost 4 bases, V lost 3 bases, and 4 bases had no gene match. The CDR3 length is 15 residues. Germline assignment: CDR1 LGHDT and CDR2 YNNKEL (reference sequence). CDR3 protein: CASSHRTGNNEKLFF. The DNA for the CDR3 is TGTGCCAGCAGCCACCGGACAGGGAATAATGAAAAACTGTTTTTT.

The V gene is TRBV6-5, the J gene TRBJ1-5, with a weak D call TRBD1 (6 bases). Trimming stripped 6 bases from V and 5 bases from J, with 11 bases between. The CDR3 spans 13 residues. CDR1 and CDR2 (germline): MNHEY, SVGAGI. CDR3 protein: CASSPQGDQPQHF. DNA for the CDR3: TGTGCCAGCAGCCCACAGGGTGATCAGCCCCAGCATTTT.

The chain is built from TRBV6-5 and TRBJ1-5, with 7 bases identical to TRBD1. This CDR3 is 15 amino acids long. CDR1 and CDR2 from the germline V gene are MNHEY and SVGAGI. V shed 6 bases, J shed 0 bases, and the junction held 5 bases outside the gene matches. The CDR3 reads CASRGQADSNQPQHF. The CDR3 nucleotides are TGTGCCAGCAGAGGACAGGCGGATAGCAATCAGCCCCAGCATTTT.

The rearrangement joins TRBV18 to TRBJ2-5; 7 bases align to TRBD1. J gave up 2 bases and V 4 bases, and 1 base lay outside the gene matches. CDR1 and CDR2 (germline): KGHSH, LQKENI. The CDR3 is 13 amino acids. In DNA form, the CDR3 reads TGTGCCAGCTCACGGGACAGACAAGAGACCCAGTACTTC. Its translation is CASSRDRQETQYF.

This clone was observed a few times. This chain uses TRBV6-2 or TRBV6-3 with TRBJ1-1; D is uncertain. CDR1 MNHEY and CDR2 SVGEGT come from the germline V gene. The V gene lost 2 bases and the J gene lost 4 bases, with 14 bases spanning the gap. The CDR3 loop spans 15 amino acids. The CDR3 region is CASSYSPRGGTEAFF. The CDR3 bases are TGTGCCAGCAGTTACAGCCCGAGAGGAGGCACTGAAGCTTTCTTT.

This clone was counted once. The gene calls are TRBV4-1 and TRBJ2-7; TRBD1 matches at 10 bases. With V trimmed by 5 bases and J by 0 bases, 10 bases remained unmatched. The CDR3 runs to 17 residues. Germline CDR1 and CDR2: MGHRA and YSYEKL. The CDR3 DNA reads TGCGCCAGCAGCTTAACTACCGGGACAGGGGACTCCTACGAGCAGTACTTC. It encodes CASSLTTGTGDSYEQYF.

The chain employs TRBV12-3 or TRBV12-4 and TRBJ2-5; TRBD1 agrees at 7 bases. CDR3 length: 13 residues. J gave up 5 bases and V 6 bases, and 6 bases lay outside the gene matches. The CDR3 reads CASRTGVWETQYF. The CDR3, as DNA: TGTGCCAGCAGAACAGGGGTTTGGGAGACCCAGTACTTC.

The chain uses TRBV7-2 and TRBJ2-1; perhaps TRBD2 as D (6 bases). Germline CDR1 SGHTA, CDR2 FQGNSA. The CDR3 consists of 15 residues. The ends were cut back, 6 bases at V and 1 base at J, with 13 bases in the middle. The CDR3 protein is CASSDFGGSYNEQFF. The CDR3, as DNA: TGTGCCAGCAGTGACTTCGGGGGTTCCTACAATGAGCAGTTCTTC. The whole variable domain, filled in from reference TRBV7-2 and TRBJ2-1, reads GAGVSQSPSNKVTEKGKDVELRCDPISGHTALYWYRQSLGQGLEFLIYFQGNSAPDKSGLPSDRFSAERTGGSVSTLTIQRTQQEDSAVYLCASSDFGGSYNEQFFGPGTRLTVL.